The rows below give T cell receptor beta chains drawn from one sample of a study of T-cell memory formation after mild COVID-19. Via MiXCR, TCRdb re-called the 5' RACE reads, giving one row per CDR3 protein. This table has under 200,000 distinct CDR3 sequences, 11% appearing once. The sequencing input was PBMCs or a T cell subset sorted from them (not recorded which). Receptor source: a young man who had mild COVID-19 (a few samples of this study predate the infection). Cell type and time point are not known. CDR3s include the opening cysteine and the closing phenylalanine or tryptophan. The order of the fields is V gene, J gene, D gene, clone size, CDR3 DNA, CDR3 protein. A D gene is named only where the DNA matches it firmly. Expanded clones are given a class, and other clones once, few, many or no size at all.

V gene: TRBV5-1; J gene: TRBJ2-1; D gene: TRBD2; clone size: .; CDR3 DNA: TGCGCCAGCAGCTTCGGACTAGCCCCTCTCAATGAGCAGTTCTTC; CDR3 protein: CASSFGLAPLNEQFF
V gene: TRBV5-5; J gene: TRBJ1-1; D gene: TRBD1; clone size: few; CDR3 DNA: TGTGCCAGCAGCTTTCGGACAGGGGTAACGAACACTGAAGCTTTCTTT; CDR3 protein: CASSFRTGVTNTEAFF
V gene: TRBV6-2/TRBV6-3; J gene: TRBJ2-1; D gene: TRBD2; clone size: few; CDR3 DNA: TGTGCCAGCAGTTTGAAGCGGGGGAACGCCTACAATGAGCAGTTCTTC; CDR3 protein: CASSLKRGNAYNEQFF
V gene: TRBV25-1; J gene: TRBJ2-3; D gene: .; clone size: .; CDR3 DNA: TGTGCCAGCAGTGCAACGGGTAGTGATACGCAGTATTTT; CDR3 protein: CASSATGSDTQYF
V gene: TRBV10-3; J gene: TRBJ1-3; D gene: .; clone size: many; CDR3 DNA: TGTGCCATCCCTTGGGAGGCGGGAAACACCATATATTTT; CDR3 protein: CAIPWEAGNTIYF
V gene: TRBV7-2; J gene: TRBJ2-2; D gene: .; clone size: .; CDR3 DNA: TGTGCCAGCAGCTTCTCTCGAGAGGGGCCCGGGGAGCTGTTTTTT; CDR3 protein: CASSFSREGPGELFF
V gene: TRBV20-1; J gene: TRBJ1-4; D gene: TRBD1; clone size: .; CDR3 DNA: TGCAGTGCTAGAGGGGGGCAGGGGGCGGAAAAACTGTTTTTT; CDR3 protein: CSARGGQGAEKLFF
V gene: TRBV29-1; J gene: TRBJ1-1; D gene: .; clone size: few; CDR3 DNA: TGCAGCGTTGTGAGGCGGCGCACTGAAGCTTTCTTT; CDR3 protein: CSVVRRRTEAFF
V gene: TRBV20-1; J gene: TRBJ2-7; D gene: TRBD1; clone size: many; CDR3 DNA: TGCAGTGCTAGCGAGACAGGGGGTTCCTACGAGCAGTACTTC; CDR3 protein: CSASETGGSYEQYF
V gene: TRBV20-1; J gene: TRBJ2-1; D gene: .; clone size: few; CDR3 DNA: TGCAGTGCTGAATCCGCCTATTTTGGCAATGAGCAGTTCTTC; CDR3 protein: CSAESAYFGNEQFF
V gene: TRBV7-2; J gene: TRBJ2-1; D gene: TRBD2; clone size: many; CDR3 DNA: TGTGCCAGCGCTTCGGGGGGGGCGGCGTACAATGAGCAGTTCTTC; CDR3 protein: CASASGGAAYNEQFF
V gene: TRBV4-3; J gene: TRBJ2-3; D gene: TRBD2; clone size: many; CDR3 DNA: TGCGCCAGCAGCCACGGCCGGGGGGTGAGCACAGATACGCAGTATTTT; CDR3 protein: CASSHGRGVSTDTQYF
V gene: TRBV6-6; J gene: TRBJ2-2; D gene: .; clone size: few; CDR3 DNA: TGTGCCAGCAGTTATCCCAACACCGGGGAGCTGTTTTTT; CDR3 protein: CASSYPNTGELFF
V gene: TRBV7-2; J gene: TRBJ2-3; D gene: TRBD1; clone size: many; CDR3 DNA: TGTGCCAGCAGCCCGGTCCCAGGGGGCGAAAGCACAGATACGCAGTATTTT; CDR3 protein: CASSPVPGGESTDTQYF
V gene: TRBV6-5; J gene: TRBJ2-3; D gene: TRBD2; clone size: .; CDR3 DNA: TGTGCCAGCAGCCAACTAGCGGGGGGGGTTGCAGATACGCAGTATTTT; CDR3 protein: CASSQLAGGVADTQYF
V gene: TRBV5-1; J gene: TRBJ1-5; D gene: .; clone size: .; CDR3 DNA: TGCGCCAGCAGCTTAGAGACCAATCAGCCCCAGCATTTT; CDR3 protein: CASSLETNQPQHF
V gene: TRBV7-9; J gene: TRBJ1-1; D gene: .; clone size: few; CDR3 DNA: TGTGCCAGCAGCCCCCAGAACACTGAAGCTTTCTTT; CDR3 protein: CASSPQNTEAFF
V gene: TRBV7-2; J gene: TRBJ2-7; D gene: TRBD2; clone size: .; CDR3 DNA: TGTGCCAGCAGCTTTAGCGGGGGGGCTCCCTCCTACGAGCAGTACTTC; CDR3 protein: CASSFSGGAPSYEQYF
V gene: TRBV6-2/TRBV6-3; J gene: TRBJ2-5; D gene: TRBD2; clone size: few; CDR3 DNA: TGTGCCAGCAGTCTACTAGCGGGATCTTTAGAGACCCAGTACTTC; CDR3 protein: CASSLLAGSLETQYF
V gene: TRBV7-9; J gene: TRBJ2-5; D gene: .; clone size: .; CDR3 DNA: TGTGCCAGCAGCTCTACAGTGGTAGAGACCCAGTACTTC; CDR3 protein: CASSSTVVETQYF
V gene: TRBV5-1; J gene: TRBJ2-3; D gene: .; clone size: many; CDR3 DNA: TGCGCCAGCAGCCCCGGACAGCCTTCGGATACGCAGTATTTT; CDR3 protein: CASSPGQPSDTQYF
V gene: TRBV12-3/TRBV12-4; J gene: TRBJ1-2; D gene: TRBD1; clone size: once; CDR3 DNA: TGTGCCAGCAGTCTCGGGACAGGGGGCGATAACTATGGCTACACCTTC; CDR3 protein: CASSLGTGGDNYGYTF
V gene: TRBV16; J gene: TRBJ1-1; D gene: .; clone size: .; CDR3 DNA: TGTGCCAGCAGCCAATCGACGGGGCCGACTATGGTAGCTTTCTTT; CDR3 protein: CASSQSTGPTMVAFF
V gene: TRBV5-1; J gene: TRBJ1-2; D gene: .; clone size: .; CDR3 DNA: TGCGCCAGCAGCCCGCCAGGACAGTTCATCACCTTC; CDR3 protein: CASSPPGQFITF
V gene: TRBV5-6; J gene: TRBJ2-5; D gene: .; clone size: few; CDR3 DNA: TGTGCCAGCAGCCCCCTCTGGGGGGAAAGTCAAGAGACCCAGTACTTC; CDR3 protein: CASSPLWGESQETQYF
V gene: TRBV20-1; J gene: TRBJ2-1; D gene: .; clone size: .; CDR3 DNA: TGCAGTGCTACCCTCCGGGACGTGTCCTACAATGAGCAGTTCTTC; CDR3 protein: CSATLRDVSYNEQFF
V gene: TRBV11-2; J gene: TRBJ1-2; D gene: .; clone size: few; CDR3 DNA: TGTGCCAGCAGCCCCGACAGGCAGGGTGGCTACACCTTC; CDR3 protein: CASSPDRQGGYTF
V gene: TRBV7-2; J gene: TRBJ1-6; D gene: .; clone size: many; CDR3 DNA: TGTGCCAGCAGCCCCCGGGTAGTGGGTACTGATTCACCCCTCCACTTT; CDR3 protein: CASSPRVVGTDSPLHF
V gene: TRBV2; J gene: TRBJ1-6; D gene: .; clone size: .; CDR3 DNA: TGTGCCAGCAGTGAATCGTCCGGTGACTCACCCCTCCACTTT; CDR3 protein: CASSESSGDSPLHF
V gene: TRBV20-1; J gene: TRBJ2-5; D gene: .; clone size: .; CDR3 DNA: TGCAGTGTCAGAGCTAGAACCGCTGAAGAGACCCAGTACTTC; CDR3 protein: CSVRARTAEETQYF
V gene: TRBV7-3; J gene: TRBJ2-1; D gene: TRBD1; clone size: .; CDR3 DNA: TGTGCCAGCAGCGAATCGCTGACAGGGTCCAATGAGCAGTTCTTC; CDR3 protein: CASSESLTGSNEQFF
V gene: TRBV25-1; J gene: TRBJ2-5; D gene: TRBD1; clone size: few; CDR3 DNA: TGTGCCAGCAGTGAAAGGGGGCTGCAGACCCAGTACTTC; CDR3 protein: CASSERGLQTQYF
V gene: TRBV9; J gene: TRBJ1-2; D gene: .; clone size: .; CDR3 DNA: TGTGCCAGCAGGGACGAAACAGGGATGGGTGGCTACACCTTC; CDR3 protein: CASRDETGMGGYTF
V gene: TRBV9; J gene: TRBJ1-1; D gene: .; clone size: few; CDR3 DNA: TGTGCCAGCAGCGTAGGGCAGACCGGGACTGAAGCTTTCTTT; CDR3 protein: CASSVGQTGTEAFF
V gene: TRBV20-1; J gene: TRBJ1-4; D gene: .; clone size: few; CDR3 DNA: TGCAGTTTCACAGGGCGAGGAGAAAAACTGTTTTTT; CDR3 protein: CSFTGRGEKLFF
V gene: TRBV27; J gene: TRBJ2-3; D gene: .; clone size: .; CDR3 DNA: TGTGCCAGCAGTTTATCGATGGGGGGACTCACAGATACGCAGTATTTT; CDR3 protein: CASSLSMGGLTDTQYF
V gene: TRBV7-9; J gene: TRBJ2-1; D gene: TRBD2; clone size: few; CDR3 DNA: TGTGCCAGCAGCTTCACTAGCGGATACAATGAGCAGTTCTTC; CDR3 protein: CASSFTSGYNEQFF
V gene: TRBV12-3/TRBV12-4; J gene: TRBJ1-2; D gene: .; clone size: few; CDR3 DNA: TGTGCCAGCAGTTTAGATGCGGGGTACTATGGGTACACCTTC; CDR3 protein: CASSLDAGYYGYTF
V gene: TRBV5-1; J gene: TRBJ1-1; D gene: TRBD1; clone size: .; CDR3 DNA: TGCGCCAGCAGCTGGGACAGGCCGAACACTGAAGCTTTCTTT; CDR3 protein: CASSWDRPNTEAFF
V gene: TRBV4-3; J gene: TRBJ2-5; D gene: TRBD2; clone size: many; CDR3 DNA: TGCGCCAGCAGCCAGCTTCCTCCTAGCGGGGTCGAGACCCAGTACTTC; CDR3 protein: CASSQLPPSGVETQYF
V gene: TRBV6-5; J gene: TRBJ1-3; D gene: .; clone size: few; CDR3 DNA: TGTGCCAGCAGTCGCTCCAGATCGGGGGCGATTGGAAACACCATATATTTT; CDR3 protein: CASSRSRSGAIGNTIYF
V gene: TRBV20-1; J gene: TRBJ2-1; D gene: TRBD2; clone size: .; CDR3 DNA: TGCAGTGCTAGAGATTCCCAGCGGGGGGGCCATGAGCAGTTCTTC; CDR3 protein: CSARDSQRGGHEQFF
V gene: TRBV5-1; J gene: TRBJ2-1; D gene: .; clone size: many; CDR3 DNA: TGCGCCAGCAGCTTGGCTTACGGGGTTGAGCAGTTCTTC; CDR3 protein: CASSLAYGVEQFF
V gene: TRBV5-1; J gene: TRBJ2-1; D gene: TRBD1; clone size: many; CDR3 DNA: TGCGCCAGCGGATGGACAGGGGGTTCTGGTGAGCAGTTCTTC; CDR3 protein: CASGWTGGSGEQFF
V gene: TRBV18; J gene: TRBJ1-5; D gene: .; clone size: .; CDR3 DNA: TGTGCCAGCTCACCAGGCCAAGAGTTTGGGAATCAGCCCCAGCATTTT; CDR3 protein: CASSPGQEFGNQPQHF
V gene: TRBV30; J gene: TRBJ1-1; D gene: .; clone size: .; CDR3 DNA: TGTGCCTGGGTAGGGATCACTGAAGCTTTCTTT; CDR3 protein: CAWVGITEAFF
V gene: TRBV9; J gene: TRBJ2-1; D gene: .; clone size: .; CDR3 DNA: TGTGCCAGCAGCTCACTGGACAGAAACAATGAGCAGTTCTTC; CDR3 protein: CASSSLDRNNEQFF
V gene: TRBV7-3; J gene: TRBJ2-1; D gene: TRBD2; clone size: .; CDR3 DNA: TGTGCCAGCAGCCCGAGCGGGGGAAATGAGCAGTTCTTC; CDR3 protein: CASSPSGGNEQFF
V gene: TRBV7-2; J gene: TRBJ2-3; D gene: .; clone size: few; CDR3 DNA: TGTGCCAGCGGAACAGGGCTAGTCCCCACAGATACGCAGTATTTT; CDR3 protein: CASGTGLVPTDTQYF
V gene: TRBV18; J gene: TRBJ2-2; D gene: TRBD1; clone size: few; CDR3 DNA: TGTGCCAGCTCACCGGGACAGGGCAACACCGGGGAGCTGTTTTTT; CDR3 protein: CASSPGQGNTGELFF